The 11 T cell receptor beta chains below come from one sample, sequenced in a study of T cell responses to AZD1222 COVID-19 vaccine. Measured with immunoSEQ multiplex PCR; TCRdb has only the in-frame clones, and not every one. The data show around 100,000 clones, approximately 87% seen once. This sample comprised peripheral blood, obtained on day 0 of MenACWY control vaccination. These receptors all come from an adult in good health.

This sequence joins TRBV7-2 and TRBJ2-5; D not certain. The germline V and J ends were trimmed by 5 bases and 3 bases, with 16 bases remaining between them. The CDR3 spans 15 residues. Germline V gene sequence: CDR1 SGHTA, CDR2 FQGNSA. In DNA, the CDR3 is TGTGCCAGCAGCCCCCGCGTTAGCTTGAAAGAGACCCAGTACTTC. This translates into CASSPRVSLKETQYF.

This rearrangement joins TRBV19 to TRBJ1-1; D gene ambiguous. The V and J ends lost 7 bases and 3 bases respectively, with 12 bases between them. Germline lookup yields CDR1 LNHDA and CDR2 SQIVND (reference sequence). CDR3 size: 13 residues. The CDR3 DNA reads TGTGCCAGTAACTCCCGGAGGGACACTGAAGCTTTCTTT. It encodes CASNSRRDTEAFF.

The chain couples TRBV5-4 to TRBJ2-3; TRBD1 agrees at 10 bases. Germline V gives CDR1 SGHNT, CDR2 YYREEE (reference sequence). The J segment lost 3 bases and the V segment lost 2 bases, leaving 6 bases of the junction unmatched. The length of the CDR3 is 16 residues. CDR3: CASSFRQGARTDTQYF. CDR3 bases: TGTGCCAGCAGCTTTCGACAGGGGGCGAGGACAGATACGCAGTATTTT.

This clone occurred once. This chain links TRBV19 with TRBJ1-5, with D uncertain. V lost 5 bases, J lost 5 bases, and 10 bases lay in between. Germline V gene data show CDR1 as LNHDA and CDR2 as SQIVND (reference sequence). This CDR3 is built from 13 residues. The CDR3 sequence is CASSEFSHQPQHF. Written as DNA, the CDR3 is TGTGCCAGTAGTGAGTTTTCACATCAGCCCCAGCATTTT. The whole variable domain, remainder taken from reference TRBV19 and TRBJ1-5, is DGGITQSPKYLFRKEGQNVTLSCEQNLNHDAMYWYRQDPGQGLRLIYYSQIVNDFQKGDIAEGYSVSREKKESFPLTVTSAQKNPTAFYLCASSEFSHQPQHFGDGTRLSIL.

This rearrangement joins TRBV5-1 to TRBJ2-1; the D gene is possibly TRBD2 (6 bases). This CDR3 comprises 16 residues. CDR1 SGHRS and CDR2 YFSETQ come from the germline V gene. The V end was cut by 1 base, the J end by 5 bases, with 16 bases between. CDR3 loop: CASSLSVGLQNNEQFF. DNA of the CDR3: TGCGCCAGCAGCTTGTCAGTGGGACTTCAGAACAATGAGCAGTTCTTC.

The rearrangement links TRBV5-1 to TRBJ1-3, with D possibly TRBD1 on 6 matching bases. The germline V gene has CDR1 SGHRS and CDR2 YFSETQ. The V and J ends lost 4 bases and 0 bases respectively, with 11 bases between them. CDR3 size: 15 residues. The CDR3 sequence: CASSAGQSSGNTIYF. CDR3 in DNA: TGCGCCAGCAGCGCCGGACAGAGCTCTGGAAACACCATATATTTT.

This clone has just a few counts. J is TRBJ1-5 and V is TRBV10-3; the match to TRBD1 covers 8 bases. V dropped 6 bases and J dropped 7; count of bases not matched to a gene: 5. Germline V gene lookup returns CDR1 ENHRY and CDR2 SYGVKD. The CDR3 runs to 13 residues. CDR3 nucleotide sequence: TGTGCCATCAGCCCCGACAGGGGACAGCCCCAGCATTTT. Translating gives CAISPDRGQPQHF.

V usage is TRBV30 and J usage is TRBJ1-6, with D unresolved. CDR3 length equals 12 residues. V dropped 1 base and J dropped 7 bases, with 5 bases sitting between them. Germline lookup yields CDR1 GTSNPN and CDR2 SVGIG (reference sequence). The CDR3 loop is CAWSGGNSPLHF. CDR3 in DNA: TGTGCCTGGAGTGGTGGGAATTCACCCCTCCACTTT.

This chain connects TRBV4-1 to TRBJ2-2; 8 bases line up with TRBD1. In germline, CDR1 is MGHRA, CDR2 YSYEKL. With V trimmed by 0 bases and J by 5 bases, 5 bases remained unmatched. This CDR3 contains 16 residues. The CDR3 region is CASSQDPRGRTGELFF. The CDR3 bases are TGCGCCAGCAGCCAAGATCCCAGGGGGCGTACCGGGGAGCTGTTTTTT.

The rearrangement uses TRBV28 and TRBJ2-2; TRBD1 might be the D (6 bases). The germline gives CDR1 MDHEN, CDR2 SYDVKM. V was shortened by 7 bases and J by 5 bases, with 23 bases between the two germline ends. This CDR3 region has 17 residues. This CDR3 is CASTILPPAGQTGELFF. As DNA, the CDR3 is TGTGCCAGCACGATTTTACCCCCAGCAGGACAGACCGGGGAGCTGTTTTTT.

The chain joins TRBV11-2 to TRBJ1-1; D call uncertain. The CDR3 has 13 amino acids. Germline CDR1 SGHAT, CDR2 FQNNGV. The germline V and J ends were trimmed by 2 bases and 4 bases, with 8 bases remaining between them. The chain's CDR3 is CASSLIGVTEAFF. The CDR3 bases are TGTGCCAGCAGCTTAATAGGAGTCACTGAAGCTTTCTTT.